Presented here are 14 T cell receptor beta chains from one specimen sequenced in a study of CD8 T cells in Susac syndrome. Random hexamers served to reverse transcribe roughly 0.5 to 1 ug RNA. From the immunoSEQ multiplex PCR reads, TCRdb called clonotypes with MiXCR, one entry per CDR3 protein. Of around 62,000 distinct CDR3 sequences listed, 90% to 95% are singletons. The source material was CD8+ T cells from PBMCs. These receptors were collected from a human donor in good health.

This chain links TRBV6-5 with TRBJ2-5; D is unresolved. V was trimmed by 5 bases and J by 4 bases, leaving 5 bases between them. The germline V gene encodes CDR1 MNHEY and CDR2 SVGAGI. This CDR3 region has 11 residues. The CDR3: CASSTSETQYF. The CDR3 DNA sequence: TGTGCCAGCAGTACCTCAGAGACCCAGTACTTC.

The chain is built from TRBV2 and TRBJ2-2, with D possibly called TRBD1 or TRBD2 (5 bases each). The germline V gene encodes CDR1 SNHLY and CDR2 FYNNEI. This CDR3 has 13 amino acids. CDR3 protein: CATATGEGGELFF. The CDR3 bases are TGTGCGACCGCAACAGGCGAGGGCGGGGAGCTGTTTTTT.

CDR3 residues: CSVVDRAGEQYF. The CDR3, as DNA: TGCAGCGTTGTGGACAGGGCCGGCGAGCAGTACTTC. V is TRBV29-1 and J is TRBJ2-7, with 8 bases that match TRBD1. Germline V gene lookup returns CDR1 SQVTM and CDR2 ANQGSEA. With 4 bases clipped from V and 6 bases from J, the junction kept 5 bases outside the gene matches. This CDR3 has 12 residues.

The chain combines TRBV11-1 with TRBJ1-1; D not resolved. With 4 bases removed from V and 6 bases from J, the gap between germline ends came to 12 bases. The CDR3 extends over 13 amino acids. Germline CDR1 reads SGHAT; CDR2 reads FQDESV (reference sequence). The DNA for the CDR3 is TGTGCCAGCAGCTCCCTCGGTAGCGCTGAAGCTTTCTTT. Amino acid sequence: CASSSLGSAEAFF.

This rearrangement joins TRBV28 to TRBJ2-2; D gene ambiguous. V shed 1 base and J shed 5 bases, with 5 bases lying between them. The CDR3 has 13 amino acids. The V gene's germline CDR1 is MDHEN and CDR2 SYDVKM. CDR3 region: CASSLYVTGELFF. CDR3 sequence (DNA): TGTGCCAGCAGTTTATACGTTACCGGGGAGCTGTTTTTT.

The chain joins TRBV13 to TRBJ2-5; 8 nucleotides line up with TRBD2. V lost 5 bases to trimming and J lost 6 bases; unmatched junction nucleotides: 8. The CDR3 consists of 14 residues. Germline V gene data show CDR1 as PRHDT and CDR2 as FYEKMQ (reference sequence). The CDR3 sequence is CASSPGLEGKTQYF. CDR3 DNA: TGTGCCAGCAGCCCGGGACTAGAGGGGAAGACCCAGTACTTC.

This clonotype was seen a single time. The chain joins TRBV9 to TRBJ2-2, with 7 bases matching TRBD2. CDR1 and CDR2 from the germline V gene are SGDLS and YYNGEE. V gave up 7 bases and J gave up 1 base; unmatched junction bases: 1. The CDR3 length is 13 residues. DNA for the CDR3: TGTGCCAGCGGGGAGGGGAACACCGGGGAGCTGTTTTTT. Its translation is CASGEGNTGELFF.

This rearrangement joins TRBV12-3 or TRBV12-4 to TRBJ2-3; D perhaps matches TRBD2 (6 bases). V was cut by 4 bases and J by 0 bases, with 20 bases left in between. The CDR3 spans 18 residues. CDR3 sequence reads: CASSSYRDSEISTDTQYF. CDR3 bases: TGTGCCAGCAGTTCGTATCGGGACTCCGAAATAAGCACAGATACGCAGTATTTT.

This chain links TRBV7-9 with TRBJ1-4, with D possibly TRBD1 on 6 matching bases. Germline assignment: CDR1 SEHNR and CDR2 FQNEAQ (reference sequence). V was trimmed by 7 bases and J by 8 bases, leaving 26 bases between them. This CDR3 region has 17 residues. The CDR3 sequence is CASTVGGEGPLSEKLFF. CDR3 in DNA: TGTGCCAGCACCGTAGGGGGAGAAGGGCCCCTATCGGAAAAACTGTTTTTT.

This sequence joins TRBV7-9 and TRBJ1-6, with a tentative D call TRBD1 (6 bases). CDR1 is SEHNR, CDR2 FQNEAQ, per germline (reference sequence). This CDR3 is 16 amino acids long. Trimming took off 5 bases at V and 0 bases at J, with 11 bases between the two ends. CDR3 DNA: TGTGCCAGCAGCCACCCGGACAGCTCCTATAATTCACCCCTCCACTTT. This codes for CASSHPDSSYNSPLHF.

The rearrangement joins TRBV13 to TRBJ2-7, with 9 bases identical to TRBD1. CDR1 and CDR2 (germline): PRHDT, FYEKMQ (reference sequence). The V and J ends lost 6 bases and 3 bases, in that order; junction bases with no gene match: 3. This CDR3 contains 13 residues. CDR3 DNA: TGTGCCAGCAGTGGGACAGGGTTCTACGAGCAGTACTTC. Its protein is CASSGTGFYEQYF.

Concerning this clonotype itself: One end of the junction varies from germline; a read error may be responsible. The chain combines TRBV7-9 with TRBJ1-2; maybe TRBD1 (5 bases). Germline V gene lookup returns CDR1 SEHNR and CDR2 FQNEAQ (reference sequence). This CDR3 has 13 amino acids. The CDR3 DNA sequence: TGTGCCAGCAGCTTAGGGACAATCTATGGCCACACCTTC. Protein product: CASSLGTIYGHTF. The variable domain in full, completed from reference TRBV7-9 and TRBJ1-2, reads DTGVSQNPRHKITKRGQNVTFRCDPISEHNRLYWYRQTLGQGPEFLTYFQNEAQLEKSRLLSDRFSAERPKGSFSTLEIQRTEQGDSAMYLCASSLGTIYGHTFGSGTRLTVV.

This chain uses TRBV7-2 with TRBJ1-6; D call uncertain. Deletions cut 4 bases from V and 7 bases from J, with 11 bases between. This CDR3 contains 14 residues. Looked up from germline, CDR1 is SGHTA and CDR2 is FQGNSA. CDR3 DNA: TGTGCCAGCAGCTATACACAAACGAATTCACCCCTCCACTTT. This sequence encodes CASSYTQTNSPLHF.

The gene calls are TRBV5-1 and TRBJ2-5, with 7 bases aligning to TRBD2. The CDR3 sequence is 15 residues long. J lost 0 bases, V lost 2 bases, and 4 bases had no gene match. Germline-derived CDR1 and CDR2 are SGHRS and YFSETQ. CDR3: CASSFEGGHQETQYF. CDR3 DNA sequence: TGCGCCAGCAGCTTCGAGGGAGGGCACCAAGAGACCCAGTACTTC.